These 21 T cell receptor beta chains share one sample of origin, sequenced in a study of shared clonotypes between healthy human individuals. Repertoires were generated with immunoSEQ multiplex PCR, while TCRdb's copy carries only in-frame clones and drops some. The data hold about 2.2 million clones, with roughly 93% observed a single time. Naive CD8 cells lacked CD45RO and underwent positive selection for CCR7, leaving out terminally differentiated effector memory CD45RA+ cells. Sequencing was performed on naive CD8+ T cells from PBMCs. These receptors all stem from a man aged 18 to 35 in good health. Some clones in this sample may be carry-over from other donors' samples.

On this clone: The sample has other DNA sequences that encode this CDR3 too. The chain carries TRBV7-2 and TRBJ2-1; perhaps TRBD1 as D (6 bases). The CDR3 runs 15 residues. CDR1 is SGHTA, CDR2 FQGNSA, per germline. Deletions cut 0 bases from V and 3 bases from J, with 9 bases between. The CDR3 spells CASSLAGGYYNEQFF. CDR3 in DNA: TGTGCCAGCAGCTTAGCAGGGGGATACTACAATGAGCAGTTCTTC.

CDR3 nucleotide sequence: TGTGCCACCAGCCAGAGGGACAATGAGCAGTTCTTC. Translation: CATSQRDNEQFF. The rearrangement links TRBV15 to TRBJ2-1, with D perhaps TRBD2 (5 bases). CDR3 length: 12 residues. Deletions cut 5 bases from V and 5 bases from J, with 7 bases between. Germline lookup yields CDR1 LNHNV and CDR2 YYDKDF (reference sequence). The full variable domain, completed using reference TRBV15 and TRBJ2-1, is DAMVIQNPRYQVTQFGKPVTLSCSQTLNHNVMYWYQQKSSQAPKLLFHYYDKDFNNEADTPDNFQSRRPNTSFCFLDIRSPGLGDTAMYLCATSQRDNEQFFGPGTRLTVL.

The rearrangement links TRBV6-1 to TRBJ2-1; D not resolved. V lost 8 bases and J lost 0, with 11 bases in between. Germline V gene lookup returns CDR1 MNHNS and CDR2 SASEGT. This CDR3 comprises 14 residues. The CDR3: CASARTPSYNEQFF. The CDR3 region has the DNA TGTGCCAGCGCGAGGACCCCCTCCTACAATGAGCAGTTCTTC.

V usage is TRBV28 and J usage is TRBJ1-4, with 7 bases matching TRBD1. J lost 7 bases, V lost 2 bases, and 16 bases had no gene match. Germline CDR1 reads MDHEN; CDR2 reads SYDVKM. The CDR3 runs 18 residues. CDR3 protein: CASSLAAIYRGTGEKLFF. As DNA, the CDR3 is TGTGCCAGCAGTTTAGCCGCTATTTACAGGGGAACGGGTGAAAAACTGTTTTTT.

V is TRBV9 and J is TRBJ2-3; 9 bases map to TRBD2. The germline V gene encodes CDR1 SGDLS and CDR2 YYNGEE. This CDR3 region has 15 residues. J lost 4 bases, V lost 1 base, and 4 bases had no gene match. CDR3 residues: CASSVISGSADTQYF. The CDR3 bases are TGTGCCAGCAGCGTAATTAGCGGGAGCGCAGATACGCAGTATTTT.

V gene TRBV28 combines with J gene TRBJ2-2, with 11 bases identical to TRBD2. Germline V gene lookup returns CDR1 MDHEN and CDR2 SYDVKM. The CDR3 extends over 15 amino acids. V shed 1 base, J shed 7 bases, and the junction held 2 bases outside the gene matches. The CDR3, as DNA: TGTGCCAGCAGTTTATTGGGACTAGCGGACGGGGAGCTGTTTTTT. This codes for CASSLLGLADGELFF.

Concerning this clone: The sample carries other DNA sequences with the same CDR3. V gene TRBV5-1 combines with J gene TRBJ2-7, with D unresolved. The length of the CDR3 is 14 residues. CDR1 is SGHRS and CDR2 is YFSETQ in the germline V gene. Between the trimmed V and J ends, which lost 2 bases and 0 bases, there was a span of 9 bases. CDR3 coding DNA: TGCGCCAGCAGCTTTACATCCGGCTCCTACGAGCAGTACTTC. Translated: CASSFTSGSYEQYF.

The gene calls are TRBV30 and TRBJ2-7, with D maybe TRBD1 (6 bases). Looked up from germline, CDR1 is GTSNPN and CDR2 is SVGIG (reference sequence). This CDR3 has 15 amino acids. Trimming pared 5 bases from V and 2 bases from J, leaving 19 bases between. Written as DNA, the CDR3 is TGTGCCTGGCCTACCCCCCATAGGGGGACCTACGAGCAGTACTTC. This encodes CAWPTPHRGTYEQYF.

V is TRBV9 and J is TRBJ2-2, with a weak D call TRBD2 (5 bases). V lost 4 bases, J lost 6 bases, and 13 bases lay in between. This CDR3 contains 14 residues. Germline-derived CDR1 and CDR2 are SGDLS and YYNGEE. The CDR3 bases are TGTGCCAGCAGCCCCAGAGGTAGCGCCGGGGAGCTGTTTTTT. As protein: CASSPRGSAGELFF.

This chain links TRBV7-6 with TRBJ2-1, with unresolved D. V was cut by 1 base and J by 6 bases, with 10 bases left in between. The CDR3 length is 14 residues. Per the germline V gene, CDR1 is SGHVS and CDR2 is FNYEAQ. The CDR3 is CASSLDYLSNEQFF. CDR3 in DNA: TGTGCCAGCAGCTTAGACTACCTTTCCAATGAGCAGTTCTTC.

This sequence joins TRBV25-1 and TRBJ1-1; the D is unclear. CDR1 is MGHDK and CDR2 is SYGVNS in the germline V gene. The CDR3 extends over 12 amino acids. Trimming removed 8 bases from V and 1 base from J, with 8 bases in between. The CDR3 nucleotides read TGTGCCAGCCGCCTTGGGAACACTGAAGCTTTCTTT. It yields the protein CASRLGNTEAFF.

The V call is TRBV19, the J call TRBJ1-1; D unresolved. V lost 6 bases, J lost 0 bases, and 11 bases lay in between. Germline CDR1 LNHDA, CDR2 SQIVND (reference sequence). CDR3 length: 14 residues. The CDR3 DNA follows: TGTGCCAGTAGCCCTCAACGATTGAACACTGAAGCTTTCTTT. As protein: CASSPQRLNTEAFF.

In nucleotides, the CDR3 is TGTGCCAGCAGCTTAGCGGTCGACAGGGGGAATGAGCAGTTCTTC. Protein: CASSLAVDRGNEQFF. The rearrangement uses TRBV7-9 and TRBJ2-1, with TRBD1 identical over 9 bases. The CDR3 has 15 amino acids. J lost 7 bases, V lost 0 bases, and 4 bases had no gene match. Germline V gene sequence: CDR1 SEHNR, CDR2 FQNEAQ (reference sequence).

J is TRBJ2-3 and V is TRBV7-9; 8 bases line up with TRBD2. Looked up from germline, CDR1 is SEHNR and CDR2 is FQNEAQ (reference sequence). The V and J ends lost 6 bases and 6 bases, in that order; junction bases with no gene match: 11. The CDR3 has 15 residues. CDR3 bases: TGTGCCAGCAGTCCAAGACTAGCGCGGTCTGATACGCAGTATTTT. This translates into CASSPRLARSDTQYF.

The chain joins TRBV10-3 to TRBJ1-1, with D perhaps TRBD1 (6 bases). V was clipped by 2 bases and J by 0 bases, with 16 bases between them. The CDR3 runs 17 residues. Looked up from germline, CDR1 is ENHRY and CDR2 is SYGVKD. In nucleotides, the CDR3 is TGTGCCATCAGTGAGGATAACAGGGTCTACATGAACACTGAAGCTTTCTTT. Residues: CAISEDNRVYMNTEAFF.

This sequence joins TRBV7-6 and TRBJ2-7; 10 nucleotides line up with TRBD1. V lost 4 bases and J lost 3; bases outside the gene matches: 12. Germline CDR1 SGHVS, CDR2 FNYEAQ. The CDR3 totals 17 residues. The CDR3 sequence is CASSSPGGQGNVYEQYF. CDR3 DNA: TGTGCCAGCAGCTCGCCTGGGGGACAGGGGAATGTCTACGAGCAGTACTTC.

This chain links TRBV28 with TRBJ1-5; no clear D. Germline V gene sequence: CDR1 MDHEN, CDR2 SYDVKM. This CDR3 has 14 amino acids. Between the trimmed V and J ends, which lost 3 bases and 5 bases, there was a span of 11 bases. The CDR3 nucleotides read TGTGCCAGCAGTTTTGTGGCAGGTTATCAGCCCCAGCATTTT. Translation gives CASSFVAGYQPQHF.

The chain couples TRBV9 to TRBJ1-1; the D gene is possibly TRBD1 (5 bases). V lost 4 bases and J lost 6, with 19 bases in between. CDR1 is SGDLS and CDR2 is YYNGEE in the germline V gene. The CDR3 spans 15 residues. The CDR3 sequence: CASSPHPGLFSEAFF. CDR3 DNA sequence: TGTGCCAGCAGCCCCCACCCGGGACTTTTCTCTGAAGCTTTCTTT.

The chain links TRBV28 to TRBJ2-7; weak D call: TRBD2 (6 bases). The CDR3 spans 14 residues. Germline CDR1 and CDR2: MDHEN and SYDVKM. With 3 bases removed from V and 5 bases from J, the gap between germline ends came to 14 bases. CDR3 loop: CASSFHRERHEQYF. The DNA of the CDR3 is TGTGCCAGCAGTTTTCATCGGGAGCGGCACGAGCAGTACTTC.

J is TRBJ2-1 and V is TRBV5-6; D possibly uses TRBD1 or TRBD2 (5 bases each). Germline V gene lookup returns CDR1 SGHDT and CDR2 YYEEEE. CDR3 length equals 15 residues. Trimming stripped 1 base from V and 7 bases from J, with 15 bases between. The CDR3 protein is CASSLKSSEGNEQFF. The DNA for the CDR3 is TGTGCCAGCAGCTTGAAATCGTCAGAGGGGAATGAGCAGTTCTTC.

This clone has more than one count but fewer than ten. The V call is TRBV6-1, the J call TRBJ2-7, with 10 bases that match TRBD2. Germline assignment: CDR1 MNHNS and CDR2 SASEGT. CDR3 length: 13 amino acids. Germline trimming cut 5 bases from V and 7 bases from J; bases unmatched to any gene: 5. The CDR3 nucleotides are TGTGCCAGCAGTCCTAGCGGGAGTCAAGAGCAGTACTTC. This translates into CASSPSGSQEQYF.